The 32 T cell receptor beta chains presented below share a single source sample, sequenced in a study of T cells in Graves' hyperthyroidism and ophthalmopathy. TCR beta CDR3 regions were amplified from RNA transcripts. Carried out on the TCR CDR3, a first-round RT-PCR used the HTBI primer set. TCRdb re-called the multiplex PCR reads through MiXCR, storing one row per CDR3 protein. The table records about 580,000 distinct CDR3 sequences, approximately 44% of them present only once. Sequencing used peripheral blood or thyroid tissue (not recorded which). Every receptor here comes from a woman between 18 and 29 years old with Graves' hyperthyroidism.

This clonotype was recorded many times. The rearrangement joins TRBV12-3 or TRBV12-4 to TRBJ2-7; 8 nucleotides align to TRBD1. Trimming at V came to 4 bases and at J to 6 bases, leaving 8 bases not matched to a gene. The CDR3 spans 14 residues. The CDR3 DNA is TGTGCCAGCAGTTGGCAGGGGGCGCTTGCCGAGCAGTACTTC. Translated: CASSWQGALAEQYF.

This clonotype has at least ten counts. The CDR3 spells CASSFATVATNEKLFF. CDR3 DNA: TGTGCCAGCAGCTTTGCTACAGTCGCAACTAATGAAAAACTGTTTTTT. V gene TRBV5-8 combines with J gene TRBJ1-4; no reliable D call. The CDR3 consists of 16 residues. V shed 2 bases and J shed 0 bases, with 11 bases lying between them. CDR1 and CDR2 (germline): SGHTS, YDEGEE.

On this clonotype itself: With a much larger clone just one base away, this may be a read error. Without the conserved terminal phenylalanine or tryptophan, this CDR3 likely stems from a read error. CDR3 coding DNA: TGCGCCAGCAGCTTGGCCATTGGGGACTACGAGCAGTACCTC. This encodes CASSLAIGDYEQYL. The chain couples TRBV5-1 to TRBJ2-7; no definite D call. The V gene lost 0 bases and the J gene lost 3 bases, with 10 bases spanning the gap. Germline-derived CDR1 and CDR2 are SGHRS and YFSETQ. This CDR3 has 14 amino acids.

The chain combines TRBV6-6 with TRBJ1-3; TRBD1 might be the D (5 bases). The CDR3 contains 16 residues. Between the trimmed V and J ends, which lost 0 bases and 2 bases, there was a span of 11 bases. Germline loops: CDR1 MNHNY, CDR2 SVGAGI (reference sequence). CDR3 region: CASSYSPPGPGNTIYF. DNA of the CDR3: TGTGCCAGCAGTTACTCCCCCCCAGGGCCTGGAAACACCATATATTTT.

The chain is built from TRBV19 and TRBJ1-2; weak D call: TRBD1 (5 bases). Deletions cut 8 bases from V and 4 bases from J, with 20 bases between. Germline V lookup: CDR1 LNHDA, CDR2 SQIVND (reference sequence). This CDR3 comprises 15 residues. The CDR3 nucleotides read TGTGCCAGTCGACTCGAGGGGCGAGCGGGCTATGGCTACACCTTC. This translates into CASRLEGRAGYGYTF.

At least ten counts were recorded for this clonotype. This chain joins TRBV20-1 and TRBJ2-7; D is unclear. From germline, CDR1 is DFQATT and CDR2 SNEGSKA (reference sequence). With 6 bases removed from V and 5 bases from J, the gap between germline ends came to 14 bases. CDR3 size: 12 residues. CDR3 region: CSAQLFLDEQYF. In nucleotides, the CDR3 is TGCAGTGCGCAGCTTTTTCTCGACGAGCAGTACTTC.

Worth noting for this clonotype: A much larger clonotype is one base distant, so this may be a read error. The chain couples TRBV19 to TRBJ2-7, with 8 bases matching TRBD1. The CDR3 has 15 residues. J was trimmed by 2 bases and V by 8 bases; bases with no gene match: 11. Germline V CDR1 and CDR2: LNHDA, SQIVND (reference sequence). Here the CDR3 reads CASQLPGQDTYEQYF. The CDR3 nucleotides read TGTGCCAGTCAATTACCGGGACAGGACACCTACGAGCAGTACTTC.

The V call is TRBV12-3 or TRBV12-4, the J call TRBJ1-1; tentatively, D is TRBD1 (5 bases). This CDR3 has 13 residues. Trimming shortened V by 4 bases and J by 4 bases, and 10 bases separated the two germline ends. CDR3 region: CASSYGALTEAFF. CDR3 nucleotides: TGTGCCAGCAGTTACGGGGCTCTCACTGAAGCTTTCTTT.

This clonotype was counted ten times or more. This rearrangement joins TRBV9 to TRBJ1-1; D gene uncertain. Per the germline V gene, CDR1 is SGDLS and CDR2 is YYNGEE. CDR3 length: 15 residues. Trimming left V 0 bases short and J 2 bases short, with 11 bases between. The CDR3 bases are TGTGCCAGCAGCGTAGGAATACAACTCAACACTGAAGCTTTCTTT. Translating gives CASSVGIQLNTEAFF.

This clonotype occurred many times. V usage is TRBV4-3 and J usage is TRBJ1-2; 8 nucleotides line up with TRBD1. CDR1 and CDR2 from the germline V gene are LGHNA and YSLEER. The CDR3 has 17 residues. J gave up 3 bases and V 0 bases, and 9 bases lay outside the gene matches. Here the CDR3 DNA reads TGCGCCAGCAGCCAAGATCCGGACAGGGAGGATTACTATGGCTACACCTTC. Its protein product is CASSQDPDREDYYGYTF.

The V gene is TRBV7-2, the J gene TRBJ1-4; the D gene is possibly TRBD1 (6 bases). This CDR3 has 15 amino acids. Trimming took off 5 bases at V and 8 bases at J, with 18 bases between the two ends. Per germline, CDR1 SGHTA and CDR2 FQGNSA. The CDR3 bases are TGTGCCAGCAGCGCGGGACACGCTGGGGACGAAAAACTGTTTTTT. It is translated as CASSAGHAGDEKLFF.

In its sample, this clonotype was seen many times. This chain connects TRBV7-9 to TRBJ2-7; 7 nucleotides match TRBD2. With V trimmed by 4 bases and J by 1 base, 13 bases remained unmatched. Germline CDR1 and CDR2: SEHNR and FQNEAQ (reference sequence). The CDR3 sequence is 17 residues long. In DNA form, the CDR3 reads TGTGCCAGCAGCTGGGGGGTAGAAAGCGGGGTATCCTACGAGCAGTACTTC. It yields the protein CASSWGVESGVSYEQYF.

This chain joins TRBV12-3 or TRBV12-4 and TRBJ2-5; perhaps TRBD2 as D (6 bases). The CDR3 extends over 15 amino acids. V lost 3 bases and J 8 bases, leaving 19 bases between the germline ends. The CDR3 here is CASSLGGRSDSTQYF. CDR3 sequence (DNA): TGTGCCAGCAGTTTGGGGGGACGGTCTGATAGTACCCAGTACTTC.

This clonotype was recorded many times. V gene TRBV4-2 combines with J gene TRBJ1-2; unclear D gene. This CDR3 spans 16 amino acids. The V gene lost 1 base and the J gene lost 6 bases, with 18 bases spanning the gap. Germline loops: CDR1 LGHNA, CDR2 YNFKEQ. The CDR3 reads CASSQVGSGASHGYTF. The DNA for the CDR3 is TGTGCCAGCAGCCAAGTCGGATCGGGCGCCAGTCATGGCTACACCTTC.

Concerning this clonotype itself: An end of the junction differs from the germline gene, which may be a read error. The chain employs TRBV13 and TRBJ1-4; 8 nucleotides match TRBD1. Germline CDR1 and CDR2: PRHDT and FYEKMQ (reference sequence). The length of the CDR3 is 16 residues. The CDR3 sequence: CASSRGHGTEDEKLFF. The DNA of the CDR3 is TGCGCCAGCAGCAGGGGGCACGGGACAGAGGACGAAAAACTGTTTTTT.

This clonotype showed up just a few times. V and J are TRBV20-1 and TRBJ2-3, with D possibly matching TRBD1 (8 bases). The CDR3 is 13 residues long. V lost 8 bases and J lost 4, with 16 bases in between. The germline V gene encodes CDR1 DFQATT and CDR2 SNEGSKA (reference sequence). The DNA for the CDR3 is TGCAGTTCGAACAGGGGGAGGGCAGATACGCAGTATTTT. The encoded protein is CSSNRGRADTQYF.

This chain connects TRBV5-1 to TRBJ2-7; TRBD2 agrees at 10 bases. The CDR3 covers 16 residues. Trimming cost V 1 base and J 6 bases; bases outside gene matches: 10. Germline loops: CDR1 SGHRS, CDR2 YFSETQ. The CDR3 reads CASSLWTSGTLGEQYF. The CDR3, as DNA: TGCGCCAGCAGCTTGTGGACTAGCGGAACCCTGGGCGAGCAGTACTTC. Using reference TRBV5-1 and TRBJ2-7 for the parts outside the CDR3, the full variable domain is KAGVTQTPRYLIKTRGQQVTLSCSPISGHRSVSWYQQTPGQGLQFLFEYFSETQRNKGNFPGRFSGRQFSNSRSEMNVSTLELGDSALYLCASSLWTSGTLGEQYFGPGTRLTVT.

This clonotype was counted between two and nine times. The J gene is TRBJ2-1, the V gene TRBV7-6; 8 nucleotides agree with TRBD2. The germline V gene has CDR1 SGHVS and CDR2 FNYEAQ. J lost 0 bases, V lost 2 bases, and 3 bases had no gene match. CDR3 length equals 16 residues. The CDR3 loop is CASSLIAGSSYNEQFF. The DNA of the CDR3 is TGTGCCAGCAGCTTAATAGCGGGGAGCTCCTACAATGAGCAGTTCTTC.

The V gene is TRBV9, the J gene TRBJ2-6; possible D gene TRBD1, 6 bases. V was shortened by 3 bases and J by 5 bases, with 9 bases between the two germline ends. The CDR3 consists of 14 residues. Looked up from germline, CDR1 is SGDLS and CDR2 is YYNGEE. CDR3: CASSATGRANVLTF. The CDR3 DNA reads TGTGCCAGCAGCGCTACAGGGCGGGCCAACGTCCTGACTTTC. Variable domain in full (rest from reference TRBV9 and TRBJ2-6): DSGVTQTPKHLITATGQRVTLRCSPRSGDLSVYWYQQSLDQGLQFLIQYYNGEERAKGNILERFSAQQFPDLHSELNLSSLELGDSALYFCASSATGRANVLTFGAGSRLTVL.

On this clonotype itself: At one boundary the junction diverges from the germline segment, which might be a read error. The V gene is TRBV15, the J gene TRBJ2-7, with 8 bases fitting TRBD1. Germline V CDR1 and CDR2: LNHNV, YYDKDF (reference sequence). The CDR3 is 15 residues long. The CDR3 DNA reads TGTGCCGCCAGCAGTAAAGACAGGGGACCCTACGAGCAGTACTTC. This encodes CAASSKDRGPYEQYF.

The genes are TRBV20-1 and TRBJ2-7; the D gene could be TRBD1 or TRBD2 (5 bases each). Germline V gene data show CDR1 as DFQATT and CDR2 as SNEGSKA (reference sequence). Trimming took 6 bases from V and 7 from J, leaving 22 bases between them. This CDR3 is 14 amino acids long. The CDR3 reads CSAPHSGAYNEQYF. The CDR3 DNA reads as TGCAGTGCCCCCCACTCCGGGGCTTACAATGAGCAGTACTTC.

This clonotype has more than one count but fewer than ten. The chain has TRBV27 and TRBJ1-5; 8 nucleotides align to TRBD1. Germline V CDR1 and CDR2: MNHEY, SMNVEV (reference sequence). CDR3 length: 15 residues. With 6 bases clipped from V and 5 bases from J, the junction kept 9 bases outside the gene matches. CDR3 protein: CASRKSTGGDQPQHF. DNA of the CDR3: TGTGCCAGCAGGAAGTCAACAGGGGGAGATCAGCCCCAGCATTTT.

The gene calls are TRBV5-4 and TRBJ1-6; 9 nucleotides line up with TRBD1. Germline values: CDR1 SGHNT, CDR2 YYREEE (reference sequence). J lost 7 bases, V lost 1 base, and 3 bases had no gene match. The length of the CDR3 is 15 residues. Here the CDR3 DNA reads TGTGCCAGCAGCTTGATGGGGACAGGGAATTCACCCCTCCACTTT. This encodes CASSLMGTGNSPLHF.

V is TRBV20-1 and J is TRBJ2-5; TRBD1 or TRBD2 may be the D gene (6 bases each). The germline V gene encodes CDR1 DFQATT and CDR2 SNEGSKA (reference sequence). The V end was cut by 6 bases, the J end by 5 bases, with 16 bases between. This CDR3 contains 13 residues. CDR3 residues: CSAGGRGVETQYF. DNA for the CDR3: TGCAGTGCAGGGGGGCGCGGGGTTGAGACCCAGTACTTC.

The V call is TRBV24-1, the J call TRBJ2-5; 8 nucleotides line up with TRBD1. CDR1 and CDR2 from the germline V gene are KGHDR and SFDVKD. This CDR3 has 15 amino acids. V dropped 4 bases and J dropped 4; count of bases not matched to a gene: 7. CDR3 protein: CATSDPGQGGETQYF. CDR3 DNA: TGTGCCACCAGTGACCCCGGACAGGGTGGAGAGACCCAGTACTTC.

This clonotype was observed at least ten times. The chain is built from TRBV4-1 and TRBJ1-1; D is perhaps TRBD1 (5 bases). CDR1 and CDR2 from the germline V gene are MGHRA and YSYEKL. The CDR3 sequence is 15 residues long. V shed 6 bases and J shed 3 bases, with 17 bases lying between them. CDR3 bases: TGCGCCAGCAGACTCGGGACGACGGGGGACACTGAAGCTTTCTTT. The encoded protein is CASRLGTTGDTEAFF.

This clonotype came up many times. J is TRBJ2-5 and V is TRBV10-3; 9 bases are shared with TRBD1. The CDR3 consists of 15 residues. V was pared by 3 bases and J by 5 bases, with 7 bases of the junction left unmatched. In germline, CDR1 is ENHRY, CDR2 SYGVKD. CDR3: CAISDVDRGRETQYF. As DNA, the CDR3 is TGTGCCATCAGTGACGTGGACAGGGGAAGGGAGACCCAGTACTTC.

The V call is TRBV2, the J call TRBJ1-6; D ambiguous. CDR1 and CDR2 (germline): SNHLY, FYNNEI. The CDR3 is made up of 14 amino acids. V was cut by 7 bases and J by 9 bases, with 16 bases left in between. The CDR3 region is CASIGGQASSPLHF. The CDR3, as DNA: TGTGCCAGCATAGGTGGTCAAGCCTCTTCACCCCTCCACTTT.

This clonotype was seen many times. The chain links TRBV20-1 to TRBJ2-5; D is uncertain. The ends were cut back, 6 bases at V and 4 bases at J, with 9 bases in the middle. Germline CDR1 reads DFQATT; CDR2 reads SNEGSKA (reference sequence). The CDR3 loop spans 11 amino acids. As DNA, the CDR3 is TGCAGTGCCCAAGAGAGAGAGACCCAGTACTTC. Its protein product is CSAQERETQYF.

V gene TRBV11-1 combines with J gene TRBJ2-5; no definite D call. The CDR3 extends over 15 amino acids. Per the germline V gene, CDR1 is SGHAT and CDR2 is FQDESV (reference sequence). V gave up 4 bases and J gave up 5 bases, with 17 bases separating them. CDR3 DNA sequence: TGTGCCAGCAGCTCCCGGACCGTCACCGGGGAGACCCAGTACTTC. Translating gives CASSSRTVTGETQYF.

The count of this clonotype is one. V is TRBV10-3 and J is TRBJ2-7, with D perhaps matching TRBD1 or TRBD2 (5 bases each). The V end was cut by 2 bases, the J end by 4 bases, with 12 bases between. The germline gives CDR1 ENHRY, CDR2 SYGVKD. This CDR3 has 14 amino acids. In nucleotides, the CDR3 is TGTGCCATCAGTGAGGGGACCACTTTGTACGAGCAGTACTTC. Translation gives CAISEGTTLYEQYF.

This clonotype was observed at least ten times. CDR3 region: CASSSTGREKLFF. CDR3 sequence (DNA): TGTGCCAGCAGTTCGACAGGGCGGGAAAAACTGTTTTTT. This chain connects TRBV6-6 to TRBJ1-4; 7 bases agree with TRBD1. The germline V gene encodes CDR1 MNHNY and CDR2 SVGAGI (reference sequence). This CDR3 comprises 13 residues. J lost 8 bases, V lost 4 bases, and 4 bases had no gene match.